Listed here are 32 T cell receptor beta chains from one sample, sequenced in a study of T cell repertoires in cytomegalovirus infection. One entry per CDR3 protein results from TCRdb running MiXCR on the reads. The sample carries 110,000 or so distinct CDR3 sequences, around 28% recorded once. Their antigens are not known. The material sequenced was CD8+ T cells from cultured PBMCs, taken from culture after CMV antigen stimulation. All receptors come from a human donor in good health (CMV status not recorded). Some clones in this sample may be carry-over from other donors' samples.

The chain couples TRBV4-1 to TRBJ2-7; a possible D gene is TRBD2 (6 bases). CDR1 is MGHRA and CDR2 is YSYEKL in the germline V gene. CDR3 size: 13 residues. Between the trimmed V and J ends, which lost 3 bases and 3 bases, there was a span of 9 bases. CDR3 in amino acids: CASSHGGVYEQYF. The CDR3 region has the DNA TGCGCCAGCAGCCATGGCGGGGTCTACGAGCAGTACTTC.

Ten or more counts support this clonotype. This CDR3 is CASTGRATEQYTQYF. The CDR3, as DNA: TGTGCCAGCACCGGAAGGGCGACGGAACAGTATACGCAGTATTTT. The chain has TRBV12-3 or TRBV12-4 and TRBJ2-3; D is undetermined. The V and J ends lost 7 bases and 7 bases respectively, with 21 bases between them. This CDR3 spans 15 amino acids.

The rearrangement uses TRBV5-6 and TRBJ2-1; D remains ambiguous. CDR1 is SGHDT, CDR2 YYEEEE, per germline. The CDR3 length is 18 residues. V gave up 4 bases and J gave up 3 bases, with 23 bases separating them. CDR3 nucleotides: TGTGCCAGCAGCCCTGTCCCTAGGGTGAACGCTTACTACAATGAGCAGTTCTTC. Amino acid sequence: CASSPVPRVNAYYNEQFF.

The chain employs TRBV2 and TRBJ1-1; no firm D call. The CDR3 totals 13 residues. Germline CDR1 and CDR2: SNHLY and FYNNEI. Trimming removed 8 bases from V and 7 bases from J, with 17 bases in between. The CDR3 DNA sequence: TGTGCCAGCGGCCTGCGGGTGGGCGTTGAAGCTTTCTTT. This sequence encodes CASGLRVGVEAFF.

The chain links TRBV7-9 to TRBJ2-1; D is ambiguous. This CDR3 is built from 14 residues. Germline values: CDR1 SEHNR, CDR2 FQNEAQ (reference sequence). V was trimmed by 1 base and J by 0 bases, leaving 4 bases between them. CDR3 DNA sequence: TGTGCCAGCAGCTTAGTCATCTCCTACAATGAGCAGTTCTTC. Its protein product is CASSLVISYNEQFF.

This clonotype showed up just a few times. The chain couples TRBV2 to TRBJ2-7; TRBD1 agrees at 8 bases. This CDR3 has 14 amino acids. Germline assignment: CDR1 SNHLY and CDR2 FYNNEI. V gave up 7 bases and J gave up 4 bases; unmatched junction bases: 9. The CDR3 DNA reads as TGTGCCAGCACCGGGACAGGTTTTTCATACGAGCAGTACTTC. It encodes CASTGTGFSYEQYF.

This clonotype has more than one count but fewer than ten. The V and J genes are TRBV7-8 and TRBJ2-1, with a tentative D call TRBD1 (6 bases). The CDR3 is made up of 12 amino acids. V dropped 5 bases and J dropped 10 bases, with 12 bases sitting between them. Germline CDR1 and CDR2: SGHVS and FQNEAQ. The CDR3 is CASSIRTAEQFF. The CDR3 bases are TGTGCCAGCAGCATTAGGACAGCGGAGCAGTTCTTC.

This clonotype was seen a handful of times. The V gene is TRBV12-3 or TRBV12-4, the J gene TRBJ2-2; the D gene could be TRBD1 or TRBD2 (6 bases each). The CDR3 contains 15 residues. V shed 6 bases and J shed 6 bases, with 17 bases lying between them. In nucleotides, the CDR3 is TGTGCCAGCAGCCCGTATCCGGAGGGGGCCGGGGAGCTGTTTTTT. Translating gives CASSPYPEGAGELFF.

Details on this clonotype: An end of the junction differs from the germline gene, which may be a read error. The CDR3 DNA reads TGTGCCAGCAGCTTTCAAGCCGGGACACCCACCTTC. Its translation: CASSFQAGTPTF. The rearrangement links TRBV7-6 to TRBJ2-7, with TRBD1 as a possible D gene (6 bases). The CDR3 consists of 12 residues. CDR1 is SGHVS and CDR2 is FNYEAQ in the germline V gene.

This sequence joins TRBV12-3 or TRBV12-4 and TRBJ2-5; no definite D call. CDR3 length equals 12 residues. Trimming cost V 8 bases and J 1 base, with 8 bases left between them. This chain's CDR3 is CASGGGQETQYF. CDR3 bases: TGTGCCAGCGGTGGCGGCCAAGAGACCCAGTACTTC.

The chain employs TRBV7-8 and TRBJ2-3; weak D call: TRBD2 (5 bases). Per germline, CDR1 SGHVS and CDR2 FQNEAQ. The CDR3 is made up of 16 amino acids. Trimming shortened V by 0 bases and J by 2 bases, and 12 bases separated the two germline ends. CDR3 sequence (DNA): TGTGCCAGCAGCTTAGCTAGTCGGCGGGCCACAGATACGCAGTATTTT. Translation gives CASSLASRRATDTQYF.

This rearrangement joins TRBV19 to TRBJ2-1, with D perhaps matching TRBD2 (5 bases). This CDR3 region has 14 residues. The V end lost 6 bases, the J end lost 0 bases, and 9 bases lay between the germline ends. Germline V gives CDR1 LNHDA, CDR2 SQIVND (reference sequence). The CDR3 bases are TGTGCCAGTAGCGAGCGGTCCTCCTACAATGAGCAGTTCTTC. Translating gives CASSERSSYNEQFF.

This clonotype has only a few counts. The chain recombines TRBV27 with TRBJ1-4; TRBD1 aligns across 8 bases. This CDR3 has 15 residues. Germline V gene sequence: CDR1 MNHEY, CDR2 SMNVEV (reference sequence). J lost 8 bases, V lost 5 bases, and 10 bases had no gene match. CDR3 amino acids: CASSPLQGAGEKLFF. CDR3 DNA sequence: TGTGCCAGCAGTCCCCTTCAGGGGGCAGGAGAAAAACTGTTTTTT. Based on the CDR3 plus reference TRBV27 and TRBJ1-4, the full variable domain is EAQVTQNPRYLITVTGKKLTVTCSQNMNHEYMSWYRQDPGLGLRQIYYSMNVEVTDKGDVPEGYKVSRKEKRNFPLILESPSPNQTSLYFCASSPLQGAGEKLFFGSGTQLSVL.

This clonotype appeared a few times. The chain's CDR3 is CASGGGETQYF. CDR3 nucleotide sequence: TGTGCCAGCGGGGGAGGAGAGACCCAGTACTTC. The V call is TRBV4-2, the J call TRBJ2-5; a weak D match, TRBD2 (6 bases). Trimming stripped 8 bases from V and 4 bases from J, with 8 bases between. The CDR3 totals 11 residues. CDR1 and CDR2 (germline): LGHNA, YNFKEQ.

A word on this clonotype: A read error may produce the germline difference seen at one junction end. The rearrangement joins TRBV5-3 to TRBJ1-5; perhaps TRBD1 as D (5 bases). TRBV5-3 is designated an ORF whose function remains uncertain. The CDR3 covers 14 residues. Here the CDR3 DNA reads TGTGCCAGCAGCTTGGCAGGGCCCAATCAGCCCCAGCATTTT. It yields the protein CASSLAGPNQPQHF.

In this sample, this clonotype turned up once. This chain links TRBV6-8 with TRBJ2-1; 13 bases agree with TRBD2. This CDR3 has 13 amino acids. Germline trimming cut 7 bases from V and 8 bases from J; bases unmatched to any gene: 2. Per germline, CDR1 MNHGY and CDR2 SAAAGT. The CDR3 nucleotides read TGTGCCAGCACACTAGCGGGGGGGCATGAGCAGTTCTTC. Amino acids: CASTLAGGHEQFF.

Of note for this clonotype: At one end the junction does not follow the germline gene, possibly because of a read error. The chain has TRBV5-3 and TRBJ2-1; D is ambiguous. TRBV5-3 is an open reading frame, and its role is uncertain. This CDR3 has 15 amino acids. CDR3 sequence (DNA): TGTGCCAGCAGCTCCTTCATGAGCTCCTACAATGAGCAGTTCTTC. Its translation is CASSSFMSSYNEQFF.

This clonotype was observed a few times. J is TRBJ2-6 and V is TRBV6-6, with D perhaps TRBD1 or TRBD2 (5 bases each). Trimming shortened V by 5 bases and J by 4 bases, and 15 bases separated the two germline ends. The germline gives CDR1 MNHNY, CDR2 SVGAGI (reference sequence). This CDR3 comprises 16 residues. CDR3 nucleotides: TGTGCCAGCAGTCACGGGCCCGGGGCAGGGGCCAACGTCCTGACTTTC. Translating it yields CASSHGPGAGANVLTF.

CDR3 amino acids: CASRPSQWNYGYTF. In nucleotides, the CDR3 is TGTGCCAGCAGGCCGTCACAGTGGAACTATGGCTACACCTTC. This chain connects TRBV3-1 to TRBJ1-2; D is unresolved. Trimming removed 6 bases from V and 2 bases from J, with 13 bases in between. Germline values: CDR1 LGHDT, CDR2 YNNKEL (reference sequence). There are 14 residues in the CDR3.

This clonotype has a count of ten or more. The chain has TRBV7-9 and TRBJ1-2, with TRBD1 matching 7 bases. Trimming removed 3 bases from V and 4 bases from J; junction bases left unmatched: 2. The CDR3 loop spans 13 amino acids. Germline V CDR1 and CDR2: SEHNR, FQNEAQ (reference sequence). The CDR3 reads CASSFGQAYGYTF. The CDR3 DNA is TGTGCCAGCAGCTTCGGACAGGCCTATGGCTACACCTTC.

This clonotype was seen more than once but under ten times. The chain combines TRBV20-1 with TRBJ2-1; weak D call: TRBD2 (5 bases). The V gene's germline CDR1 is DFQATT and CDR2 SNEGSKA (reference sequence). CDR3 length: 15 amino acids. The V and J ends lost 4 bases and 0 bases respectively, with 13 bases between them. The CDR3 DNA follows: TGCAGTGCTACCAGCCGGGATTACTCCTACAATGAGCAGTTCTTC. It yields the protein CSATSRDYSYNEQFF.

This clonotype showed up many times. This chain connects TRBV6-1 to TRBJ2-1, with 10 bases identical to TRBD1. V trimming: 5 bases; J trimming: 8 bases; junction bases outside the gene matches: 9. There are 15 residues in the CDR3. Germline CDR1 and CDR2: MNHNS and SASEGT. CDR3 sequence reads: CASSLYRDRGDEQFF. CDR3 coding DNA: TGTGCCAGCAGTCTGTACCGGGACAGGGGCGATGAGCAGTTCTTC.

This clonotype was found a few times. This chain joins TRBV20-1 and TRBJ2-5; unclear D gene. V was trimmed by 1 base and J by 4 bases, leaving 10 bases between them. From germline, CDR1 is DFQATT and CDR2 SNEGSKA (reference sequence). The CDR3 sequence is 13 residues long. The CDR3 bases are TGCAGTGCTAGAGCGGGTGGTGGAGAGACCCAGTACTTC. It encodes CSARAGGGETQYF.

As to this clonotype: Compared with germline, one end of the junction differs, possibly owing to a read error. This chain links TRBV28 with TRBJ1-1; 9 bases are shared with TRBD1. The CDR3 sequence is 13 residues long. Germline CDR1 MDHEN, CDR2 SYDVKM. The CDR3 is CASITGGLGEALF. The CDR3 DNA reads TGTGCCAGCATCACAGGGGGCCTCGGCGAAGCTCTCTTT.

This clonotype was found a few times. V usage is TRBV12-3 or TRBV12-4 and J usage is TRBJ2-1, with 7 bases aligning to TRBD2. Unmatched junction bases numbered 5, after V lost 6 bases and J lost 9 bases. The length of the CDR3 is 12 residues. The CDR3 region is CASSPGEGEQFF. Written as DNA, the CDR3 is TGTGCCAGCAGCCCCGGGGAGGGTGAGCAGTTCTTC.

This clonotype was counted many times. The junction departs from the called germline gene at one end, perhaps through a read error. CDR3 protein: CASSLAFGRGTGELFF. The CDR3 region has the DNA TGTGCCAGCAGCCTAGCCTTCGGGCGAGGCACCGGGGAGCTGTTTTTT. V is TRBV7-8 and J is TRBJ2-2; D possibly corresponds to TRBD2 (5 bases). CDR1 is SGHVS, CDR2 FQNEAQ, per germline. The CDR3 has 16 residues.

The V and J genes are TRBV2 and TRBJ1-2; D is undetermined. CDR1 is SNHLY and CDR2 is FYNNEI in the germline V gene. The V gene lost 3 bases and the J gene lost 2 bases, with 1 base spanning the gap. The CDR3 runs to 11 residues. The CDR3 sequence: CASSDNYGYTF. CDR3 sequence (DNA): TGTGCCAGCAGTGACAACTATGGCTACACCTTC. Together with reference TRBV2 and TRBJ1-2, the CDR3 gives the full variable domain: EPEVTQTPSHQVTQMGQEVILRCVPISNHLYFYWYRQILGQKVEFLVSFYNNEISEKSEIFDDQFSVERPDGSNFTLKIRSTKLEDSAMYFCASSDNYGYTFGSGTRLTVV.

This clonotype was found many times. The gene calls are TRBV7-6 and TRBJ1-6, with TRBD1 as a possible D gene (5 bases). Germline CDR1 is SGHVS and CDR2 is FNYEAQ. The CDR3 has 15 amino acids. The germline V and J ends were trimmed by 5 bases and 9 bases, with 17 bases remaining between them. The chain's CDR3 is CASSPAVGEGSPLHF. CDR3 nucleotide sequence: TGTGCCAGCAGCCCTGCGGTGGGGGAGGGTTCACCCCTCCACTTT.

The V gene is TRBV2, the J gene TRBJ2-7; D gene unclear. The germline gives CDR1 SNHLY, CDR2 FYNNEI. Trimming took off 2 bases at V and 5 bases at J, with 7 bases between the two ends. The CDR3 runs to 12 residues. CDR3 nucleotides: TGTGCCAGCAGTGAACTAGGAGACGAGCAGTACTTC. Its protein is CASSELGDEQYF.

This sequence joins TRBV14 and TRBJ2-7, with 7 bases matching TRBD2. The J segment lost 1 base and the V segment lost 1 base, leaving 4 bases of the junction unmatched. There are 15 residues in the CDR3. Germline-derived CDR1 and CDR2 are SGHDN and FVKESK. CDR3 region: CASSQGPGGSYEQYF. CDR3 coding DNA: TGTGCCAGCAGCCAAGGTCCCGGGGGGTCCTACGAGCAGTACTTC.

This clonotype turned up a few times. This rearrangement joins TRBV11-2 to TRBJ2-7; 13 bases match TRBD2. This CDR3 comprises 16 residues. Germline loops: CDR1 SGHAT, CDR2 FQNNGV. With 5 bases clipped from V and 7 bases from J, the junction kept 11 bases outside the gene matches. For the CDR3, the DNA is TGTGCCAGCAGCCTGGGACTAGCGGGGAATACTCGTGAGCAGTACTTC. Its translation: CASSLGLAGNTREQYF.

The chain joins TRBV6-8 to TRBJ2-2; no definite D call. CDR1 and CDR2 (germline): MNHGY, SAAAGT. The CDR3 is made up of 15 amino acids. V was clipped by 0 bases and J by 5 bases, with 10 bases between them. The DNA of the CDR3 is TGTGCCAGCAGTTACTCAGGGATGGGGACCGGGGAGCTGTTTTTT. Translated, it gives CASSYSGMGTGELFF.